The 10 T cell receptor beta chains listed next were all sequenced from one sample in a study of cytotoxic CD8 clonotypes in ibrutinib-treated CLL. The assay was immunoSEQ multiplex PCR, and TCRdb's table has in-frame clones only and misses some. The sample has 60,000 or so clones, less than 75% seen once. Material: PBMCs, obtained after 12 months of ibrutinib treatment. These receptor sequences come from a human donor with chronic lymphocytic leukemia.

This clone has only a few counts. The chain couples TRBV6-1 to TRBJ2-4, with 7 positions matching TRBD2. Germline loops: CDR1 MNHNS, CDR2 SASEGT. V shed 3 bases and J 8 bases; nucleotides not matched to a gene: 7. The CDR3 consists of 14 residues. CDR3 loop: CASSEWGGGDIQYF. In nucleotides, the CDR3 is TGTGCCAGCAGTGAGTGGGGGGGAGGGGACATTCAGTACTTC.

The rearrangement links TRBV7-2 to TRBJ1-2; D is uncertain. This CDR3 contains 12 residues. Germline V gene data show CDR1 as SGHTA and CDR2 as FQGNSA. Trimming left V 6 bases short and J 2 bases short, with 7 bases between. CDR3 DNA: TGTGCCAGCAGTAGGGAGAACTATGGCTACACCTTC. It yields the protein CASSRENYGYTF.

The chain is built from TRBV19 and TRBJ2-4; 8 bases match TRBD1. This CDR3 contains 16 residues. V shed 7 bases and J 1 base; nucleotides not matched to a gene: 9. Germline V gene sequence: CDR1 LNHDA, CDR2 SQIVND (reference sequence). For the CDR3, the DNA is TGTGCCAGTACCTTGACAGGGGTTCGGGCCAAAAACATTCAGTACTTC. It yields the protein CASTLTGVRAKNIQYF. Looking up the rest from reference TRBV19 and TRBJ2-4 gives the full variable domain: DGGITQSPKYLFRKEGQNVTLSCEQNLNHDAMYWYRQDPGQGLRLIYYSQIVNDFQKGDIAEGYSVSREKKESFPLTVTSAQKNPTAFYLCASTLTGVRAKNIQYFGAGTRLSVL.

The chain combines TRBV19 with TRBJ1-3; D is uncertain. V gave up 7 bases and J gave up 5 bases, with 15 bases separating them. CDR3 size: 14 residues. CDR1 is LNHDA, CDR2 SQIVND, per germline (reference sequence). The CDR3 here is CASIHHLERNTIYF. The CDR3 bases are TGTGCCAGTATCCACCACCTTGAACGAAACACCATATATTTT.

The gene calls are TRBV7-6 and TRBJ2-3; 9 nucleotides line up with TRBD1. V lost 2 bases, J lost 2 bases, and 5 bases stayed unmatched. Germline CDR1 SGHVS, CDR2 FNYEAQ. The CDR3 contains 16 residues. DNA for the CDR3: TGTGCCAGCAGCTTATCCGGGACAGGGATCACAGATACGCAGTATTTT. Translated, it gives CASSLSGTGITDTQYF.

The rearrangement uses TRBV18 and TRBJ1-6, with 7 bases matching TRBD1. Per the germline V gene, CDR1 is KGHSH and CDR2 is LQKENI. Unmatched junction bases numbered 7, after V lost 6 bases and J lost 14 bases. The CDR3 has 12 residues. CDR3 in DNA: TGTGCCAGCTCCCCCACAGGGGCAACCCTCCACTTT. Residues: CASSPTGATLHF.

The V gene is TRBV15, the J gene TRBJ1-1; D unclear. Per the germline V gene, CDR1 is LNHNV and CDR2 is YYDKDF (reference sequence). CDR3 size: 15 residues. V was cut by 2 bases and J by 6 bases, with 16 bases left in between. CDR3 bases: TGTGCCACCAGCAGAAGAGATGGCAGGCTGGCTGAAGCTTTCTTT. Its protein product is CATSRRDGRLAEAFF.

The CDR3 DNA reads as TGTGCCAGCAGCCCCCTCCGGGTAGCGGGCGGTACTATAAACACCGGGGAGCTGTTTTTT. Translation: CASSPLRVAGGTINTGELFF. The chain links TRBV14 to TRBJ2-2, with TRBD2 matching 7 bases. Germline V gene lookup returns CDR1 SGHDN and CDR2 FVKESK. The V segment lost 4 bases and the J segment 2 bases; nucleotides outside the gene matches: 19. There are 20 residues in the CDR3.

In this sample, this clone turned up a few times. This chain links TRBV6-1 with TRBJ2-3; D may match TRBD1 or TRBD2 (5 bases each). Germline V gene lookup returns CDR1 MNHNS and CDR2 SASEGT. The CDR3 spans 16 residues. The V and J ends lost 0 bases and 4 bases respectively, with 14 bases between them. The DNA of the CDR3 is TGTGCCAGCAGTGAAGCCCGGGGCAGTTTGGCAGATACGCAGTATTTT. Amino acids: CASSEARGSLADTQYF.

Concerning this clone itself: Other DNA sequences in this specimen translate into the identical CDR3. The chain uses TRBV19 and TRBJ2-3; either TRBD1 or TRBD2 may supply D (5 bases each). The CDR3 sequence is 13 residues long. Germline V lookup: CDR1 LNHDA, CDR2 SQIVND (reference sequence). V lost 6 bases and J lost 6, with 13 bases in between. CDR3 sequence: CASSGGGRDTQYF. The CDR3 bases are TGTGCCAGTAGCGGTGGGGGTCGGGATACGCAGTATTTT.